The clone carrying this TCR beta chain was picked up many times. What it binds is not known. TCRdb re-called the reads through MiXCR, storing one row per CDR3 protein. The sample has about 890,000 distinct CDR3 sequences; around 30% are singletons. The sample originates from a study of T cell repertoires in cytomegalovirus infection. Per germline, CDR1 SGHAT and CDR2 FQNNGV. V was clipped by 0 bases and J by 2 bases, with 19 bases between them. There are 18 residues in the CDR3. This specimen was cultured CD8+ T cells from PBMCs, taken from culture after CMV antigen stimulation. The receptor's source is a human donor in good health (CMV status not recorded). Some clones in this sample may be carry-over from other donors' samples. V is TRBV11-2 and J is TRBJ2-5; a possible D gene is TRBD2 (7 bases). The CDR3 bases are TGTGCCAGCAGCTTAGATGGGTCGGGGGGCCCCCCTCAAGAGACCCAGTACTTC. It specifies CASSLDGSGGPPQETQYF.